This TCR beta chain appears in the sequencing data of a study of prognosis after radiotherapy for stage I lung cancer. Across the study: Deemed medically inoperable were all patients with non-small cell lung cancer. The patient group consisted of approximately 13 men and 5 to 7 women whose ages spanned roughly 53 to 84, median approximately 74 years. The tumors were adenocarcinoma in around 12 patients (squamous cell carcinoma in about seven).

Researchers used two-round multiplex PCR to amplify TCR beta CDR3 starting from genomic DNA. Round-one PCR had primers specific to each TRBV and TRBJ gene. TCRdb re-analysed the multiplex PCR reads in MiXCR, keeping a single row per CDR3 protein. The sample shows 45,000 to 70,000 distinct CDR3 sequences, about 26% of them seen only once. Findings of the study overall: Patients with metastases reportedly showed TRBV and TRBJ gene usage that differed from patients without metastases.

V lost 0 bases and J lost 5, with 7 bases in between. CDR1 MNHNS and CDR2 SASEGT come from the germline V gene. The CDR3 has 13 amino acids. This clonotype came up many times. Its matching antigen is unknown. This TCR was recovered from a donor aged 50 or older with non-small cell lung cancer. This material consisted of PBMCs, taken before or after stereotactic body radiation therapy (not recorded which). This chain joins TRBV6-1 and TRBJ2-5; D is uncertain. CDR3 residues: CASSEAPWETQYF. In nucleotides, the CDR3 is TGTGCCAGCAGTGAAGCCCCGTGGGAGACCCAGTACTTC.